This TCR beta chain was captured by sequencing in a study of beta chain features in type 1 diabetes. Whole-study results and caveats: Shortening that was moderate but significant affected the TCRB CDR3s of Type 1 diabetes patients in all four CD4+ subsets.

The germline gives CDR1 SGDLS, CDR2 YYNGEE. CDR3 length: 12 amino acids. V gave up 6 bases and J gave up 4 bases, with 10 bases separating them. Purities over 95% were achieved in all sorted populations. With regard to this clone: Antigen: not known.

Expressed TCRB transcripts got sequenced, as all isolated RNA was reverse transcribed. TCRdb's copy holds only in-frame clones and misses some; the assay was immunoSEQ multiplex PCR. This sample has about 360,000 clones, with around 13% found just once. The chain employs TRBV9 and TRBJ2-5, with a possible D match to TRBD2 (5 bases). The sequence was collected from a man aged 18-30 years in good health. The sequencing input was naive CD4+ T cells from blood. CDR3 in amino acids: CASNGIGETQYF. DNA for the CDR3: TGTGCCAGCAACGGGATAGGAGAGACCCAGTACTTC.